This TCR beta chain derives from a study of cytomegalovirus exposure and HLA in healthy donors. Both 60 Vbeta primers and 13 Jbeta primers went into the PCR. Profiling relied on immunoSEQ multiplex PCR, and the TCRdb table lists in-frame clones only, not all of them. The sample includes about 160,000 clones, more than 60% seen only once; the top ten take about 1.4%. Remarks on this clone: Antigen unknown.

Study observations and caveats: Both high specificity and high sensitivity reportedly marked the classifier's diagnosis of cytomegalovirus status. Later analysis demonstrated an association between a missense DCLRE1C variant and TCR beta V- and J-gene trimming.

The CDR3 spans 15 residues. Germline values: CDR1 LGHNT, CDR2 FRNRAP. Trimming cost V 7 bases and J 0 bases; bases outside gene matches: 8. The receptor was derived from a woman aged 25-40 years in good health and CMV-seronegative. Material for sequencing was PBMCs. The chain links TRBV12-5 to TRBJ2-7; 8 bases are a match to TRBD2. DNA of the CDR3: TGTGCTAGTGCCCTTGAGGGACTAGACTCCTACGAGCAGTACTTC. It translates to CASALEGLDSYEQYF.